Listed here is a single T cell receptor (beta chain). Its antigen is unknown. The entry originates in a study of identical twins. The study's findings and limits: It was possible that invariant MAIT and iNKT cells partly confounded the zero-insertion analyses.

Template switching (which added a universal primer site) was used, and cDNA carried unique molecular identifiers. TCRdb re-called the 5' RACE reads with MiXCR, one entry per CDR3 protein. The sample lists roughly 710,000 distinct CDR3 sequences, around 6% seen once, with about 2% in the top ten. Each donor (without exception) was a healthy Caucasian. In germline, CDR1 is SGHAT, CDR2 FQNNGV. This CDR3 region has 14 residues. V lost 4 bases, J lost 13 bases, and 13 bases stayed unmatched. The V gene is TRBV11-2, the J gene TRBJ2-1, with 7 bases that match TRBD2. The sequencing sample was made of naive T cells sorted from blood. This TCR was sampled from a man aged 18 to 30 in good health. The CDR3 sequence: CASSSYSLAPGQFF. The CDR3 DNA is TGTGCCAGCAGCTCCTATTCACTAGCGCCGGGACAGTTCTTC.